Following are 19 T cell receptor beta chains from one sample sequenced in a study of type 1 regulatory T cells. TCRdb analysed the reads with MiXCR anew, one entry per CDR3 protein. Altogether some 90,000 distinct CDR3 sequences are present, around a third being singletons, with the ten largest covering less than 2.5%. The sample consisted of CD4+ T cells, either the whole sample or a sorted fraction (not recorded which). The receptors come from a human donor in good health.

DNA for the CDR3: TGCAGTGCTAGAGAACCTAGCGGGAGGAGCTCCTACAATGAGCAGTTCTTC. Its protein product is CSAREPSGRSSYNEQFF. The gene calls are TRBV20-1 and TRBJ2-1; 11 bases match TRBD2. V lost 0 bases to trimming and J lost 0 bases; unmatched junction nucleotides: 4. Germline lookup yields CDR1 DFQATT and CDR2 SNEGSKA (reference sequence). There are 17 residues in the CDR3.

J is TRBJ2-5 and V is TRBV20-1; 9 nucleotides line up with TRBD1. Per germline, CDR1 DFQATT and CDR2 SNEGSKA (reference sequence). The ends lost 6 bases at V and 1 base at J; junction bases unmatched: 6. The CDR3 is made up of 14 amino acids. This CDR3 reads CSAAPGQGQETQYF. The CDR3 nucleotides are TGCAGTGCAGCCCCGGGACAGGGCCAAGAGACCCAGTACTTC.

This clonotype has just a few counts. The chain uses TRBV5-1 and TRBJ2-3; D unclear. V was shortened by 4 bases and J by 3 bases, with 6 bases between the two germline ends. CDR1 is SGHRS and CDR2 is YFSETQ in the germline V gene. This CDR3 is built from 12 residues. CDR3 loop: CASSPRTDTQYF. The CDR3 DNA is TGCGCCAGCAGCCCACGGACAGATACGCAGTATTTT.

The J gene is TRBJ1-5, the V gene TRBV7-2; D not certain. Trimming shortened V by 5 bases and J by 8 bases, and 13 bases separated the two germline ends. Germline values: CDR1 SGHTA, CDR2 FQGNSA. The CDR3 totals 13 residues. The DNA of the CDR3 is TGTGCCAGCAGCCCACCGAGTGTGGAGCCCCAGCATTTT. Protein product: CASSPPSVEPQHF.

This rearrangement joins TRBV2 to TRBJ2-5; TRBD1 agrees at 9 bases. Losses at the gene ends were 7 bases for V and 2 bases for J; bases not matched to a gene: 11. Germline assignment: CDR1 SNHLY and CDR2 FYNNEI. This CDR3 is 16 amino acids long. In DNA form, the CDR3 reads TGTGCCAGCATCAACTTGGGGGGACAGGGACAAGAGACCCAGTACTTC. It is translated as CASINLGGQGQETQYF.

The chain joins TRBV27 to TRBJ2-5; D perhaps matches TRBD1 (6 bases). The CDR3 runs to 15 residues. Germline V gives CDR1 MNHEY, CDR2 SMNVEV (reference sequence). V dropped 6 bases and J dropped 0 bases, with 14 bases sitting between them. CDR3 residues: CASSRGAGDQETQYF. In DNA, the CDR3 is TGTGCCAGCAGCCGTGGGGCAGGGGACCAAGAGACCCAGTACTTC.

The CDR3 sequence is CASSNRTLTRTEDYYGYTF. Here the CDR3 DNA reads TGTGCCAGCAGCAACCGGACTCTTACTAGGACGGAGGATTACTATGGCTACACCTTC. The chain employs TRBV12-3 or TRBV12-4 and TRBJ1-2, with no clear D. Trimming removed 6 bases at V and 3 bases at J, with 29 bases between. The CDR3 totals 19 residues.

About this clonotype: Its ends do not fully match the called genes, so a read error is possible. The chain links TRBV6-2 or TRBV6-3 to TRBJ2-2; D remains unclear. The CDR3 covers 16 residues. CDR1 MNHEY and CDR2 SVGEGT come from the germline V gene. The CDR3 bases are TGTGCCAGCAGTTACGGAGAACTGTCGATCACCGAGGAGCTGTTTTTT. It encodes CASSYGELSITEELFF.

The chain joins TRBV20-1 to TRBJ2-1, with D perhaps matching TRBD1 (6 bases). The germline gives CDR1 DFQATT, CDR2 SNEGSKA (reference sequence). The CDR3 has 14 amino acids. Deletions cut 3 bases from V and 3 bases from J, with 12 bases between. The CDR3 nucleotides are TGCAGTGCTAGCCGGGACAACTACTACAATGAGCAGTTCTTC. Amino acids: CSASRDNYYNEQFF.

As concerns this clonotype: The CDR3 ends on some other residue instead of the conserved phenylalanine or tryptophan, so this is likely a read error. The genes are TRBV7-3 and TRBJ2-3, with a possible D match to TRBD1 (6 bases). V shed 5 bases and J shed 6 bases, with 18 bases lying between them. The CDR3 extends over 15 amino acids. The germline V gene encodes CDR1 SGHTA and CDR2 FQGTGA. The CDR3 bases are TGTGCCAGCAGCCCAGAGGCAGGGCAGGGGGATACGCAGTATTTA. Its protein is CASSPEAGQGDTQYL.

J is TRBJ2-3 and V is TRBV5-5; 7 bases are a match to TRBD2. The CDR3 contains 16 residues. Germline assignment: CDR1 SGHKS and CDR2 YYEKEE (reference sequence). The J segment lost 3 bases and the V segment lost 4 bases, leaving 11 bases of the junction unmatched. The CDR3: CASSLRPGGATDTQYF. The CDR3 DNA reads TGTGCCAGCAGCCTGAGGCCGGGGGGAGCGACAGATACGCAGTATTTT. Using reference TRBV5-5 and TRBJ2-3 for the parts outside the CDR3, the full variable domain is DAGVTQSPTHLIKTRGQQVTLRCSPISGHKSVSWYQQVLGQGPQFIFQYYEKEERGRGNFPDRFSARQFPNYSSELNVNALLLGDSALYLCASSLRPGGATDTQYFGPGTRLTVL.

This clonotype occurred a few times. This rearrangement joins TRBV4-1 to TRBJ2-1; 11 bases fit TRBD1. Trimming cost V 5 bases and J 6 bases; bases outside gene matches: 6. CDR1 MGHRA and CDR2 YSYEKL come from the germline V gene. The CDR3 is 15 amino acids. The CDR3: CASSIRDRGFNEQFF. CDR3 DNA: TGCGCCAGCAGCATCCGGGACAGGGGGTTCAATGAGCAGTTCTTC.

In this sample, this clonotype turned up a few times. V and J are TRBV14 and TRBJ2-3; D possibly corresponds to TRBD2 (5 bases). The CDR3 length is 14 residues. Germline V CDR1 and CDR2: SGHDN, FVKESK. V dropped 5 bases and J dropped 3 bases, with 12 bases sitting between them. CDR3: CASSSTTSTDTQYF. DNA of the CDR3: TGTGCCAGCAGCTCTACTACTAGTACAGATACGCAGTATTTT.

The J gene is TRBJ2-7, the V gene TRBV6-5; possibly TRBD1 for D (6 bases). The V and J ends lost 5 bases and 3 bases respectively, with 17 bases between them. Germline CDR1 MNHEY, CDR2 SVGAGI. The CDR3 consists of 15 residues. Here the CDR3 DNA reads TGTGCCAGCAGTCGACAGGCCAAAGGAAACTACGAGCAGTACTTC. Translation: CASSRQAKGNYEQYF.

There are a few counts of this clonotype. The J gene is TRBJ2-7, the V gene TRBV29-1; D not certain. Trimming took 6 bases from V and 4 from J, leaving 10 bases between them. Germline V lookup: CDR1 SQVTM, CDR2 ANQGSEA. There are 11 residues in the CDR3. The CDR3 spells CSVADGYEQYF. CDR3 in DNA: TGCAGCGTCGCGGACGGATACGAGCAGTACTTC.

This clonotype showed up just a few times. The rearrangement uses TRBV7-9 and TRBJ1-2; 11 nucleotides match TRBD1. Trimming removed 2 bases from V and 2 bases from J; junction bases left unmatched: 4. Germline values: CDR1 SEHNR, CDR2 FQNEAQ (reference sequence). The CDR3 runs to 16 residues. DNA of the CDR3: TGTGCCAGCAGCTTAACCGGGGACAGGGGGAACTATGGCTACACCTTC. Translation gives CASSLTGDRGNYGYTF.

The chain employs TRBV19 and TRBJ1-5; D is perhaps TRBD1 (5 bases). V was trimmed by 3 bases and J by 2 bases, leaving 11 bases between them. Per germline, CDR1 LNHDA and CDR2 SQIVND (reference sequence). The CDR3 contains 15 residues. The CDR3 protein is CASSIARVGNQPQHF. The DNA of the CDR3 is TGTGCCAGTAGTATTGCCAGGGTGGGCAATCAGCCCCAGCATTTT.

The gene calls are TRBV5-1 and TRBJ2-7; D gene unclear. Germline V gene sequence: CDR1 SGHRS, CDR2 YFSETQ. The length of the CDR3 is 14 residues. Trimming removed 0 bases at V and 7 bases at J, with 14 bases between. CDR3 residues: CASSLETGSREQYF. CDR3 DNA sequence: TGCGCCAGCAGCTTGGAGACGGGTTCCAGGGAGCAGTACTTC.

This clonotype was detected a few times. This chain joins TRBV20-1 and TRBJ2-1; D is possibly TRBD1 (5 bases). Germline V gene lookup returns CDR1 DFQATT and CDR2 SNEGSKA (reference sequence). Trimming took 3 bases from V and 0 from J, leaving 9 bases between them. The CDR3 is 14 amino acids. CDR3 DNA sequence: TGCAGTGCTAGGGGGCAGGGCTCCTACAATGAGCAGTTCTTC. Translation gives CSARGQGSYNEQFF.